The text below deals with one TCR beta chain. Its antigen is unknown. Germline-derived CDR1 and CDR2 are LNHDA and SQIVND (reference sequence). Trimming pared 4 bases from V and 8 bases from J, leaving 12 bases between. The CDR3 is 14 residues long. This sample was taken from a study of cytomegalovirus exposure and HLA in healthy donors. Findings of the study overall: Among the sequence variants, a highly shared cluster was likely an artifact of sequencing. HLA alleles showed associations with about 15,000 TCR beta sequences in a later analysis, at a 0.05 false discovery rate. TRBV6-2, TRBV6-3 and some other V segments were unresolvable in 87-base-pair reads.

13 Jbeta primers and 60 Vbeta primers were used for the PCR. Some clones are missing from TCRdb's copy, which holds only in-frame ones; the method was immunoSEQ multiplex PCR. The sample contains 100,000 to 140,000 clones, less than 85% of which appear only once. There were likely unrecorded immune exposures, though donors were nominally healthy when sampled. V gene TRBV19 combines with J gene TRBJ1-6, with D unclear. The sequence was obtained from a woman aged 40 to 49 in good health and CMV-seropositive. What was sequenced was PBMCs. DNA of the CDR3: TGTGCCAGTAGTACCGGGAGCGGTTATTCACCCCTCCACTTT. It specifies CASSTGSGYSPLHF.